This TCR beta chain came from a study of T cell repertoires in cytomegalovirus infection. Background on the study: As its CMV epitopes, the study selected recently identified HLA-C-restricted and well-studied HLA-B-restricted targets. Both CMV infection and a matching HLA type were indicated by public TCR beta signatures.

On this clonotype: Antigen: not known.

V lost 0 bases and J lost 2, with 16 bases in between. Germline assignment: CDR1 LGHNA and CDR2 YSLEER. The length of the CDR3 is 17 residues. TCRdb reanalysed the reads using MiXCR and keeps one entry per CDR3 protein. The sample carries some 350,000 distinct CDR3 sequences, about 35% recorded once. The starting material was cultured PBMCs, obtained from culture after CMV antigen stimulation. The chain uses TRBV4-3 and TRBJ1-2; D is unresolved. This TCR came from a human donor in good health (CMV status not recorded). Some clones in this sample may be carry-over from other donors' samples. The CDR3 reads CASSQDGSRDSNYGYTF. In nucleotides, the CDR3 is TGCGCCAGCAGCCAAGATGGCAGCCGAGATTCCAACTATGGCTACACCTTC.